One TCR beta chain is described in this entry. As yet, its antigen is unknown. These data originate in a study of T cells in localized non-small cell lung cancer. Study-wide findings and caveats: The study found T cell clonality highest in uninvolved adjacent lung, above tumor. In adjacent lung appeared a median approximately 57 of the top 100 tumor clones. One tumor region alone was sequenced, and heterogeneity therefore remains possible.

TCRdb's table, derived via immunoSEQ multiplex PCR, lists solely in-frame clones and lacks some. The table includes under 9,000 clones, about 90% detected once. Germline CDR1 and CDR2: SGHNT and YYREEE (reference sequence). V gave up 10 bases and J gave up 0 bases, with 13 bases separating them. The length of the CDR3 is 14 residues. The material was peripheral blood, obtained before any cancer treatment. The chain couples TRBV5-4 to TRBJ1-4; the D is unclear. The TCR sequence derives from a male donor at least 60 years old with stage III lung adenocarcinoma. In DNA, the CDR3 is TGTGCCGCGGCAAACATCTCAACTAATGAAAAACTGTTTTTT. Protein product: CAAANISTNEKLFF.